The TCR beta chain described here comes from a study of cytomegalovirus exposure and HLA in healthy donors. This CDR3 contains 14 residues. Germline V gene sequence: CDR1 SEHNR, CDR2 FQNEAQ (reference sequence). V gave up 1 base and J gave up 5 bases, with 11 bases separating them. In the PCR, 60 Vbeta and 13 Jbeta primers were used. Under the authors' procedure: A later analysis counted about 80 million unique TCR beta chains, roughly 11 million shared. Sequenced by immunoSEQ multiplex PCR; TCRdb stores in-frame clones only, minus some. D and trimming were read from the DNA, whereas the V and J calls and clone size are those reported in that table. The table includes about 140,000 clones, roughly 80% detected once. This clone was detected once.

The rearrangement links TRBV7-9 to TRBJ1-2, with a weak D call TRBD1 (6 bases). This receptor was identified in a female donor in good health and CMV-seronegative. Sequenced material: PBMCs. This chain's CDR3 is CASSLGGGAYGYTF. CDR3 nucleotide sequence: TGTGCCAGCAGCTTAGGAGGGGGGGCGTATGGCTACACCTTC.